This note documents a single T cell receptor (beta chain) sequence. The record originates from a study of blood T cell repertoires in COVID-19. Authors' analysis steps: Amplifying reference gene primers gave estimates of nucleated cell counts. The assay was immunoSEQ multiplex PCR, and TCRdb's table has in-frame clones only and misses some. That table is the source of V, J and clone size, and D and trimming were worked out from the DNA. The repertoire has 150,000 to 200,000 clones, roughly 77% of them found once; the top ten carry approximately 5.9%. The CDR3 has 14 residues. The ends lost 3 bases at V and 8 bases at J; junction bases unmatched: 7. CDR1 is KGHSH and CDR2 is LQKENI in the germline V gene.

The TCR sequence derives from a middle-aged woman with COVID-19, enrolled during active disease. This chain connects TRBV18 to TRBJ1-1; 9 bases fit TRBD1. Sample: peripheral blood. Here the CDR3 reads CASSPGTGRREAFF. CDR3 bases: TGTGCCAGCTCACCCGGGACAGGGCGGAGGGAAGCTTTCTTT.